The 7 T cell receptor beta chains presented below share a single source sample, sequenced in a study of shared clonotypes between healthy human individuals. Libraries were prepared by immunoSEQ multiplex PCR; TCRdb keeps only in-frame clonotypes and omits some of them. This table has under 200,000 clones, approximately 92% appearing once. The specimen was naive CD4+ T cells sorted from blood. Sample subset: CD45RA+ positively selected. Receptors were obtained from a woman aged 25 to 39 in good health.

The chain employs TRBV2 and TRBJ2-7, with 9 bases identical to TRBD2. The germline V gene encodes CDR1 SNHLY and CDR2 FYNNEI. V lost 9 bases, J lost 0 bases, and 6 bases stayed unmatched. The CDR3 totals 14 residues. The CDR3 is CASQRLADSYEQYF. The CDR3 DNA sequence: TGTGCCAGTCAAAGACTAGCGGACTCCTACGAGCAGTACTTC.

CDR3 residues: CASSLGQTGYYEQYF. CDR3 nucleotides: TGTGCCAGCAGCCTGGGGCAGACAGGGTACTACGAGCAGTACTTC. V usage is TRBV5-8 and J usage is TRBJ2-7; 7 positions agree with TRBD1. CDR3 size: 15 residues. V gave up 4 bases and J gave up 3 bases; unmatched junction bases: 10. From germline, CDR1 is SGHTS and CDR2 YDEGEE.

Notes on this clone: This same CDR3 is encoded by further DNA sequences in the sample. The chain employs TRBV18 and TRBJ1-5; D gene unclear. This CDR3 comprises 13 residues. CDR1 and CDR2 (germline): KGHSH, LQKENI. Trimming shortened V by 3 bases and J by 0 bases, and 3 bases separated the two germline ends. CDR3 loop: CASSPGSNQPQHF. The CDR3 region has the DNA TGTGCCAGCTCACCCGGTAGCAATCAGCCCCAGCATTTT. Looking up the rest from reference TRBV18 and TRBJ1-5 gives the full variable domain: NAGVMQNPRHLVRRRGQEARLRCSPMKGHSHVYWYRQLPEEGLKFMVYLQKENIIDESGMPKERFSAEFPKEGPSILRIQQVVRGDSAAYFCASSPGSNQPQHFGDGTRLSIL.

On this clone: Germline is not matched at one junction end, which may reflect a read error. The gene calls are TRBV28 and TRBJ2-1, with a possible D match to TRBD2 (5 bases). The CDR3 length is 12 residues. Per the germline V gene, CDR1 is MDHEN and CDR2 is SYDVKM. The CDR3 here is CASTQATGNEIF. CDR3 sequence (DNA): TGTGCCAGCACCCAAGCAACCGGGAACGAGATCTTC.

The chain recombines TRBV4-2 with TRBJ2-5, with D perhaps matching TRBD1 (5 bases). CDR3 length equals 14 residues. V lost 0 bases and J lost 5, with 10 bases in between. Germline V CDR1 and CDR2: LGHNA, YNFKEQ. The CDR3 is CASSQDRAGETQYF. The CDR3 DNA reads as TGTGCCAGCAGCCAAGATAGGGCAGGGGAGACCCAGTACTTC.

This rearrangement joins TRBV27 to TRBJ1-5; D is unclear. V shed 2 bases and J shed 9 bases, with 11 bases lying between them. This CDR3 has 13 residues. Germline CDR1 reads MNHEY; CDR2 reads SMNVEV (reference sequence). The CDR3 loop is CASSLRVKGPQHF. CDR3 coding DNA: TGTGCCAGCAGTTTAAGGGTTAAAGGGCCCCAGCATTTT.

The chain recombines TRBV10-2 with TRBJ2-7; 9 nucleotides match TRBD2. V was pared by 7 bases and J by 5 bases, with 12 bases of the junction left unmatched. CDR3 size: 15 residues. Germline V gene data show CDR1 as WSHSY and CDR2 as SAAADI. The CDR3 is CASTMSWLAGNEQYF. The CDR3 DNA follows: TGCGCCAGCACTATGTCCTGGCTAGCGGGAAACGAGCAGTACTTC.